This TCR beta chain stems from a study of beta chain features in type 1 diabetes. Broader study findings: Researchers report that Type 1 diabetes patients had moderately but significantly shorter TCRB CDR3s across all four CD4+ subsets.

Unmatched junction bases numbered 4, after V lost 4 bases and J lost 0 bases. The CDR3 sequence is 14 residues long. Per the germline V gene, CDR1 is SQVTM and CDR2 is ANQGSEA. Every isolated RNA sample was fully reverse transcribed, so sequencing captured expressed TCRB transcripts. The assay was immunoSEQ multiplex PCR, and TCRdb's table has in-frame clones only and misses some. The table lists over 200,000 clones, roughly 10% of them singletons. This clone occurred a few times. The antigen remains undetermined. The chain has TRBV29-1 and TRBJ2-5, with TRBD1 identical over 8 bases. The source is a man between 25 and 39 years old with type 1 diabetes. Input material: naive CD4+ T cells from blood. CDR3 sequence: CSVVKTGDQETQYF. In DNA, the CDR3 is TGCAGCGTTGTAAAGACAGGGGACCAAGAGACCCAGTACTTC. Full variable domain (outside the CDR3, taken from reference TRBV29-1 and TRBJ2-5): SAVISQKPSRDICQRGTSLTIQCQVDSQVTMMFWYRQQPGQSLTLIATANQGSEATYESGFVIDKFPISRPNLTFSTLTVSNMSPEDSSIYLCSVVKTGDQETQYFGPGTRLLVL.